This T cell receptor beta chain was profiled in a study of blood T cells in healthy people across ages. Using a J-beta primer mix together with a sample-barcoded 5' primer, a second PCR was run for roughly 7 to 12 cycles. Every cDNA molecule carried a tag from a template-switch adaptor bearing 12 random nucleotides. TCRdb re-called the 5' RACE reads through MiXCR, storing one row per CDR3 protein. Seen here are hundreds of thousands of distinct CDR3 sequences, just over 55% observed once, and the top ten hold around 25%. The length of the CDR3 is 16 residues. Germline lookup yields CDR1 KGHDR and CDR2 SFDVKD. Study-wide findings and caveats: With donor CMV status unknown, expanded clonotype changes were possibly confounded.

A note on this clonotype: Its specificity is unknown.

Sequencing was performed on blood. This chain links TRBV24-1 with TRBJ2-4, with 7 bases aligning to TRBD2. Gene TRBJ2-7 matches the end of the DNA better, so the J call may be wrong. The TCR comes from a middle-aged man in good health. CDR3 loop: CATSDPGTSETYEQYF. CDR3 sequence (DNA): TGTGCCACCAGTGATCCCGGAACTAGCGAGACCTACGAGCAGTACTTC.